This T cell receptor (beta chain) appears in the sequencing data of a study of T-cell reconstitution after alpha-beta-depleted transplantation in children. Findings of the study overall: Recipient T cells and thymic progenitors that survived gave rise to the high TCRbeta diversity observed at day 60 in some patients. Roughly two months post-transplant, alpha-beta T cells reportedly originated from several hundred graft clones that had expanded.

This clonotype was seen repeatedly, ten times or more. Antigen specificity is unknown. Library preparation (for TCRbeta) was performed with unique molecular identifiers. TCRdb reprocessed the PCR reads with MiXCR, giving one entry per CDR3 protein. The table lists about 300,000 distinct CDR3 sequences, around 10% of them singletons, with around 7.5% in the top ten. This CDR3 is built from 16 residues. V dropped 5 bases and J dropped 1; count of bases not matched to a gene: 8. Germline assignment: CDR1 ENHRY and CDR2 SYGVKD. The sequencing used PBMCs, collected before TCRalphabeta/CD19-depleted stem cell transplant. This clonotype originated in a boy younger than two with acute myeloid leukemia, due to receive a stem cell transplant. The rearrangement joins TRBV10-3 to TRBJ2-3, with TRBD1 identical over 8 bases. The CDR3 DNA is TGTGCCATCAGTACTCAGGGGGCGAGGGGCACAGATACGCAGTATTTT. It is translated as CAISTQGARGTDTQYF.